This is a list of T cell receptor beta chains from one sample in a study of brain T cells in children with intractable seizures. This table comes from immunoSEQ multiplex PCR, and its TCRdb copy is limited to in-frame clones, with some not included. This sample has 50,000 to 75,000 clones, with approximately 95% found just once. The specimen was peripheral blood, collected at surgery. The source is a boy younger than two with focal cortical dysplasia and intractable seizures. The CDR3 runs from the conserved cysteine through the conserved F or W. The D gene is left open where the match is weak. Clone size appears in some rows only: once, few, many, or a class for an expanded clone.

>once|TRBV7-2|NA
CASSYRAEETQYF
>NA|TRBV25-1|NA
CASSVRGSSYEQYF
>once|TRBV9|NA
CASSVRVLNYGYTF
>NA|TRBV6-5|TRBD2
CASSYSSSGEGEQFF
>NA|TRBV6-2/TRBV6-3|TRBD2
CASSSGRGNTDTQYF
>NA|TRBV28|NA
CASSFRENEQFF
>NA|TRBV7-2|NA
CASSSRGAVEAFF
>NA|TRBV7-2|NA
CASSSGADTQYF
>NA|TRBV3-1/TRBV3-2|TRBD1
CASSQDARQGFPSNEQFF
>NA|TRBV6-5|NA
CATLRDAGARTEAFF
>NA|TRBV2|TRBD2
CASRVGLAGERDTQYF
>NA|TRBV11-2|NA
CASSLEFQGLSEQYF
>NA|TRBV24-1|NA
CATSDLGNTDTQYF
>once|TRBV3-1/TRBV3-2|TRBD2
CASSQDRRLAGGPYYEQYF
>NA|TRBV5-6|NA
CASSLVAVLNTEAFF
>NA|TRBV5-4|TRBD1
CASSLRDRDVETQYF
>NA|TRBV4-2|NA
CASSPRGGQGRGYEQYF
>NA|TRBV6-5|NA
CASSLPTGNTIYF
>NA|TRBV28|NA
CASSRTLSYNEQFF
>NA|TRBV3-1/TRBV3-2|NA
CASSQGRYQPQHF
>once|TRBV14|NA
CASSQDRGAIPYEQYF
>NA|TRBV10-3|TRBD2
CAISESSGSSYNEQFF
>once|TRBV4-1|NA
CASSPRTAYNEQFF
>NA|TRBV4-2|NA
CASSRIQGNEQYF
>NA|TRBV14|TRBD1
CASSQNTGGEKLFF
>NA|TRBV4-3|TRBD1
CASSPSRGLNTEAFF